Listed below are T cell receptor beta chains from one sample, sequenced in a study of blood T cells in healthy people across ages. Via MiXCR, TCRdb re-called the 5' RACE reads, giving one row per CDR3 protein. The sample includes 700,000 or so distinct CDR3 sequences, around 41% of them seen just once. Input material: blood. These TCRs come from a man older than 75 in good health. Each CDR3 is given with its conserved first and last residue. A D gene is named only where the DNA matches it firmly. Not all rows give a size; the values are once, few, many and, for expanded clones, a class.

D gene | J gene | V gene | clone size | CDR3 DNA | CDR3 protein
TRBD2 | TRBJ2-1 | TRBV11-2 | few | TGTGCCAGCAGCCCGACTAGCGGGGGGATAAATGAGCAGTTCTTC | CASSPTSGGINEQFF
TRBD2 | TRBJ2-7 | TRBV5-1 | . | TGCGCCAGCAGCTTGACATGGGATAGCGGGAACAACGAGCAGTACTTC | CASSLTWDSGNNEQYF
. | TRBJ2-1 | TRBV9 | . | TGTGCCAGCAGCGTAGGGGGCGGGGACAGCTACAACGAGCAGTTCTTC | CASSVGGGDSYNEQFF
TRBD1 | TRBJ1-4 | TRBV20-1 | few | TGCAGTGCTAGTTGGTCCCAGGGGGCAGAAGAAAAACTGTTTTTT | CSASWSQGAEEKLFF
. | TRBJ2-4 | TRBV11-2 | once | TGTGCCAGCAGCGCGGGACAGTCTTTTAACATTCAGTACTTC | CASSAGQSFNIQYF
. | TRBJ2-5 | TRBV28 | . | TGTGCCAGCAGTTCCCCCCCCCAGGGGCAAGAGACCCAGTACTTC | CASSSPPQGQETQYF
. | TRBJ1-4 | TRBV7-8 | . | TGTGCCAGCAGCTTAGATGGACGGCCAAATGAAAAACTGTTTTTT | CASSLDGRPNEKLFF
. | TRBJ2-5 | TRBV24-1 | few | TGTGCCACCAGTGACCGGGCCCTGGGTGTGGAGACCCAGTACTTC | CATSDRALGVETQYF
. | TRBJ2-1 | TRBV3-1 | . | TGTGCCAGCAGCCAAGAGGCCGGCAGAGGTAATGAGCAGTTCTTC | CASSQEAGRGNEQFF
. | TRBJ2-3 | TRBV7-3 | . | TGTGCCGGCAGCGCCGAGGGGGGGACAGATACGCAGTATTTT | CAGSAEGGTDTQYF
. | TRBJ2-7 | TRBV4-3 | . | TGCGCCAGCAGCCAAGGACAGGGGAGGGGTGAGCAGTACTTC | CASSQGQGRGEQYF
. | TRBJ2-3 | TRBV25-1 | few | TGTGCCAGCAGTGCCGAAGCAGGGCAAAACACAGATACGCAGTATTTT | CASSAEAGQNTDTQYF
TRBD2 | TRBJ2-7 | TRBV7-2 | . | TGTGCCAGCAGCTTATTCTTCGGCGGGGGGCGGGGCTACGAGCAGTACTTC | CASSLFFGGGRGYEQYF
. | TRBJ2-1 | TRBV6-2/TRBV6-3 | . | TGTGCCAGCAGTTACACAAAGGGAGACGGTGAGCAGTTCTTC | CASSYTKGDGEQFF
TRBD1 | TRBJ2-7 | TRBV6-1 | many | TGTGCCAGCAGTGAATTTCCGGGGACAGGGAACGAGCAGTACTTC | CASSEFPGTGNEQYF
. | TRBJ2-1 | TRBV4-1 | few | TGCGCCAGCAGCCAAGACGGACATCCCGACAATGAGCAGTTCTTC | CASSQDGHPDNEQFF
. | TRBJ1-2 | TRBV4-2 | few | TGTGCCAGCAGCCAGGGTCAGAACACTAACTATGGCTACACCTTC | CASSQGQNTNYGYTF
. | TRBJ2-7 | TRBV27 | many | TGTGCCAGCAGTACCGGGACCCGCGAGCAGTACTTC | CASSTGTREQYF
. | TRBJ2-7 | TRBV6-2/TRBV6-3 | few | TGTGCCAGCAGTTACTCTCTCGAGCAGTACTTC | CASSYSLEQYF
. | TRBJ1-6 | TRBV6-6 | . | TGTGCCAGCAGGGGTCGACAGAGAGATAATTCACCCCTCCACTTT | CASRGRQRDNSPLHF
. | TRBJ1-5 | TRBV7-2 | . | TGTGCCAGCAGCTTAGAGGGAACCCGGGGCAATCAGCCCCAGCATTTT | CASSLEGTRGNQPQHF
TRBD2 | TRBJ2-3 | TRBV7-2 | . | TGTGCCAGCAGCCGCCGGACTAGCGGGAGTTGGAGCACAGATACGCAGTATTTT | CASSRRTSGSWSTDTQYF
. | TRBJ1-4 | TRBV28 | . | TGTGCCAGTAATGAACGGACAGAAAATGAAAAACTGTTTTTT | CASNERTENEKLFF
TRBD2 | TRBJ2-1 | TRBV6-5 | many | TGTGCCAGCAGTTACACTAGCGGGAGCGGTAATGAGCAGTTCTTC | CASSYTSGSGNEQFF
. | TRBJ2-2 | TRBV12-3/TRBV12-4 | few | TGTGCCAGCAGCTTGGGCCGGAATTCCGGGGAGCTGTTTTTT | CASSLGRNSGELFF
. | TRBJ2-5 | TRBV27 | few | TGTGCCAGCAGTTACGCTGGTAGCAGACAAGAGACCCAGTACTTC | CASSYAGSRQETQYF
. | TRBJ2-7 | TRBV4-3 | . | TGCGCCAGCAGCCAAGATCAGGCCTCTGCGGGCGAGCAGTACTTC | CASSQDQASAGEQYF